These 15 T cell receptor beta chains share one sample of origin, sequenced in a study of T cells after posttransplantation cyclophosphamide. Busulfan-fludarabine conditioning, marrow transplant, and cyclophosphamide on days +3 and +4 were administered. This table comes from immunoSEQ multiplex PCR, and its TCRdb copy is limited to in-frame clones, with some not included. The sample has roughly 20,000 clones, over 70% seen once. The sequenced sample was PBMCs, obtained after an allogeneic stem cell transplant with post-transplant cyclophosphamide. The source is a male patient aged 30 to 39 who received an allogeneic stem cell transplant from a related donor, was CMV-positive, and had acute GVHD only. Some T cells may be the graft donor's.

This rearrangement joins TRBV7-2 to TRBJ1-1; TRBD1 might be the D (5 bases). Germline lookup yields CDR1 SGHTA and CDR2 FQGNSA. Trimming pared 0 bases from V and 3 bases from J, leaving 11 bases between. CDR3 size: 15 residues. The CDR3 DNA reads as TGTGCCAGCAGCTTAGCCTCTAAGGGGTACACTGAAGCTTTCTTT. Its protein is CASSLASKGYTEAFF.

This chain uses TRBV7-2 with TRBJ2-7; D call uncertain. V lost 0 bases, J lost 4 bases, and 7 bases lay in between. The germline V gene has CDR1 SGHTA and CDR2 FQGNSA. The CDR3 extends over 13 amino acids. CDR3 coding DNA: TGTGCCAGCAGCTTAGCAAGAGATTACGAGCAGTACTTC. Its protein is CASSLARDYEQYF.

The rearrangement links TRBV18 to TRBJ1-1, with 7 bases fitting TRBD1. V shed 6 bases and J 1 base; nucleotides not matched to a gene: 5. CDR1 is KGHSH and CDR2 is LQKENI in the germline V gene. The CDR3 is 14 amino acids. CDR3 residues: CASSYRQGNTEAFF. CDR3 in DNA: TGTGCCAGCTCGTACAGACAGGGGAACACTGAAGCTTTCTTT.

The rearrangement joins TRBV5-4 to TRBJ2-6, with 7 nucleotides matching TRBD1. The CDR3 consists of 17 residues. With 4 bases clipped from V and 4 bases from J, the junction kept 11 bases outside the gene matches. Germline V lookup: CDR1 SGHNT, CDR2 YYREEE (reference sequence). The CDR3 DNA reads TGTGCCAGCAGCGAAGGGGGCACTCCTCTCGGGGCCAACGTCCTGACTTTC. Translated: CASSEGGTPLGANVLTF.

V usage is TRBV7-9 and J usage is TRBJ1-1, with D possibly TRBD1 on 6 matching bases. V shed 5 bases and J shed 0 bases, with 13 bases lying between them. Looked up from germline, CDR1 is SEHNR and CDR2 is FQNEAQ (reference sequence). The CDR3 extends over 15 amino acids. The CDR3 loop reads CASSLQGLLNTEAFF. CDR3 DNA: TGTGCCAGCAGCCTACAGGGTCTCCTGAACACTGAAGCTTTCTTT.

This clone was seen a handful of times. The CDR3 loop reads CASSPLIDPGVRGYTF. In nucleotides, the CDR3 is TGTGCCAGCAGTCCGCTTATCGACCCAGGGGTGCGCGGCTACACCTTC. The chain links TRBV28 to TRBJ1-2, with a weak D call TRBD1 (6 bases). The ends were cut back, 5 bases at V and 8 bases at J, with 24 bases in the middle. CDR1 is MDHEN and CDR2 is SYDVKM in the germline V gene. The CDR3 is 16 amino acids.

Only a few counts were recorded for this clone. This rearrangement joins TRBV5-1 to TRBJ1-2; tentatively, D is TRBD1 (5 bases). The CDR3 runs 13 residues. V was cut by 0 bases and J by 7 bases, with 10 bases left in between. Germline CDR1 is SGHRS and CDR2 is YFSETQ. Here the CDR3 DNA reads TGCGCCAGCAGCTTGGACCAGGGTCGTGGCTACACCTTC. The encoded protein is CASSLDQGRGYTF.

V gene TRBV6-6 combines with J gene TRBJ1-2, with TRBD1 matching 7 bases. Looked up from germline, CDR1 is MNHNY and CDR2 is SVGAGI (reference sequence). The CDR3 has 15 amino acids. V lost 2 bases, J lost 5 bases, and 8 bases stayed unmatched. CDR3 bases: TGTGCCAGCAGTTACCAAACTACAGGGGTTTATGGCTACACCTTC. It specifies CASSYQTTGVYGYTF.

CDR3 coding DNA: TGTGCCAGTAGTACGGACGGGACAGAGTACAATGAGCAGTTCTTC. As protein: CASSTDGTEYNEQFF. The V gene is TRBV19, the J gene TRBJ2-1, with TRBD1 identical over 7 bases. The CDR3 loop spans 15 amino acids. Germline V CDR1 and CDR2: LNHDA, SQIVND (reference sequence). V shed 4 bases and J 4 bases; nucleotides not matched to a gene: 7.

The gene calls are TRBV13 and TRBJ2-2; D is ambiguous. Trimming removed 5 bases from V and 2 bases from J, with 15 bases in between. CDR3 length equals 16 residues. The V gene's germline CDR1 is PRHDT and CDR2 FYEKMQ (reference sequence). In DNA form, the CDR3 reads TGTGCCAGCAGCCCTCTCAAGACTCTAAACACCGGGGAGCTGTTTTTT. Translation gives CASSPLKTLNTGELFF. The full variable domain, in which reference TRBV13 and TRBJ2-2 provide the parts outside the CDR3, is AAGVIQSPRHLIKEKRETATLKCYPIPRHDTVYWYQQGPGQDPQFLISFYEKMQSDKGSIPDRFSAQQFSDYHSELNMSSLELGDSALYFCASSPLKTLNTGELFFGEGSRLTVL.

This chain connects TRBV28 to TRBJ2-1; 9 bases are a match to TRBD2. The CDR3 totals 16 residues. From germline, CDR1 is MDHEN and CDR2 SYDVKM. J gave up 8 bases and V 7 bases, and 15 bases lay outside the gene matches. The CDR3 DNA reads as TGTGCCAGCAAGACCCAGTGGCGGGGGGGCCTTGATGAGCAGTTCTTC. This codes for CASKTQWRGGLDEQFF. Based on the CDR3 plus reference TRBV28 and TRBJ2-1, the full variable domain is DVKVTQSSRYLVKRTGEKVFLECVQDMDHENMFWYRQDPGLGLRLIYFSYDVKMKEKGDIPEGYSVSREKKERFSLILESASTNQTSMYLCASKTQWRGGLDEQFFGPGTRLTVL.

Comments on this clone: This sample includes further DNA sequences coding for the same CDR3. V usage is TRBV18 and J usage is TRBJ1-5; TRBD1 matches 7 bases. Germline CDR1 is KGHSH and CDR2 is LQKENI. The ends lost 5 bases at V and 0 bases at J; junction bases unmatched: 4. This CDR3 comprises 15 residues. The CDR3 here is CASSSQGYSNQPQHF. The CDR3 DNA reads TGTGCCAGCTCATCACAGGGGTATAGCAATCAGCCCCAGCATTTT. Using reference TRBV18 and TRBJ1-5 for the parts outside the CDR3, the full variable domain is NAGVMQNPRHLVRRRGQEARLRCSPMKGHSHVYWYRQLPEEGLKFMVYLQKENIIDESGMPKERFSAEFPKEGPSILRIQQVVRGDSAAYFCASSSQGYSNQPQHFGDGTRLSIL.

The rearrangement uses TRBV7-2 and TRBJ1-5, with 7 bases lining up with TRBD1. CDR3 length equals 13 residues. Germline V lookup: CDR1 SGHTA, CDR2 FQGNSA. The trim removed 3 bases at V and 11 bases at J, leaving 7 bases unmatched. Here the CDR3 reads CASSLDRIGAQHF. In DNA form, the CDR3 reads TGTGCCAGCAGCTTGGACAGGATCGGGGCCCAGCATTTT.

This chain links TRBV11-2 with TRBJ2-7; 9 bases line up with TRBD2. This CDR3 contains 14 residues. V trimming: 4 bases; J trimming: 5 bases; junction bases outside the gene matches: 6. The germline V gene encodes CDR1 SGHAT and CDR2 FQNNGV. The CDR3 DNA is TGTGCCAGCAGCTCTGACCGGACTAGCGACGAGCAGTACTTC. Protein: CASSSDRTSDEQYF.

The rearrangement uses TRBV30 and TRBJ1-6; no firm D call. The ends were cut back, 0 bases at V and 5 bases at J, with 14 bases in the middle. Germline V gene sequence: CDR1 GTSNPN, CDR2 SVGIG (reference sequence). This CDR3 is 16 amino acids long. CDR3 loop: CAWSVEGGWNNSPLHF. CDR3 nucleotide sequence: TGTGCCTGGAGTGTAGAGGGAGGTTGGAATAATTCACCCCTCCACTTT. The complete variable domain, with remaining parts taken from reference TRBV30 and TRBJ1-6, reads SQTIHQWPATLVQPVGSPLSLECTVEGTSNPNLYWYRQAAGRGLQLLFYSVGIGQISSEVPQNLSASRPQDRQFILSSKKLLLSDSGFYLCAWSVEGGWNNSPLHFGNGTRLTVT.